This TCR beta chain comes out of a study of T cell responses to AZD1222 COVID-19 vaccine. About this clone: Its specificity is unknown.

Study observations and caveats: Repertoire sampling happened only post peak T cell response. Nearly half of unique spike-specific TCRs reportedly avoided B.1.351 and B.1.1.7 mutated regions. The sample set comprised mostly white British donors with more females, and clonal diversity was possibly underestimated.

The V gene lost 4 bases and the J gene lost 0 bases, with 9 bases spanning the gap. The CDR3 is made up of 14 amino acids. CDR1 and CDR2 (germline): SNHLY, FYNNEI. Assay used: immunoSEQ multiplex PCR; TCRdb lists only in-frame clones, some missing. The data show 100,000 to 150,000 clones, with 90% seen just once and about 7.1% held by the top ten. This sequence originates from an adult in good health. This material consisted of peripheral blood, taken on day 0 of AZD1222 vaccination. The chain links TRBV2 to TRBJ1-1, with D unresolved. Here the CDR3 reads CASSVGLMNTEAFF. DNA for the CDR3: TGTGCCAGCAGTGTCGGACTCATGAACACTGAAGCTTTCTTT.